This is a list of T cell receptor beta chains from one sample in a study of tumor-infiltrating lymphocytes in glioblastoma multiforme. Each CDR3 protein is one row after TCRdb ran MiXCR on the multiplex PCR reads. The table lists 12,000 to 15,000 distinct CDR3 sequences, 73% of them singletons. Sequencing was carried out using brain tumor tissue. The receptors come from a male donor with glioblastoma. Each CDR3 is given with its conserved first and last residue. Each record gives: D gene, V gene, J gene, clone size, CDR3 DNA, CDR3 protein. A D gene is named only where the DNA matches it firmly. Some rows mark clone size as missing; the rest say once, few, many or name a class of expanded clone.

-,TRBV11-3,TRBJ2-2,few,TGTGCCAGCAGCTTAGGGCCCGCTACGACAGCGAAAAAGGCCGGGGAGCTGTTTTTT,CASSLGPATTAKKAGELFF
-,TRBV4-1,TRBJ2-7,-,TGCGCCAGCAGCAGGCAGGGTATGTGCGAGCAGTACTTT,CASSRQGMCEQYF
-,TRBV5-1,TRBJ1-4,few,TGCGCCAGCAGCTTGGAGGTACAACCTAATGAAAAACAGTTTTTT,CASSLEVQPNEKQFF
TRBD1,TRBV11-2,TRBJ1-2,once,TGTGCCAGCAGCTGGGGGACAGGGGTGGCCTATGGCTACACCTTC,CASSWGTGVAYGYTF
-,TRBV11-3,TRBJ1-4,-,TGTGCCAGCAGCGAGGGACCTAAGGAAAAACTGTTTTTT,CASSEGPKEKLFF
TRBD1,TRBV11-2,TRBJ1-1,-,TGTGCCAGCAGCCCTGGTGGAACCGGGACAGAGGCTAACACTGAAGCTTTCTTT,CASSPGGTGTEANTEAFF
TRBD2,TRBV11-2,TRBJ2-3,-,TGTGCCAGCATTACTCTAGCGGGTGAAGTTACGCAATATTTT,CASITLAGEVTQYF
-,TRBV28,TRBJ2-1,-,TGCGCCAGCAGTTTAGCGGAATACAATGAGCAGTTCTTC,CASSLAEYNEQFF
TRBD1,TRBV20-1,TRBJ2-7,-,TGCAGTGCTAGGGGGGGAGGGACAGGGTACGACGAGCAGTACTTC,CSARGGGTGYDEQYF
-,TRBV7-9,TRBJ1-6,-,TGTGCCAGCAGCTCCGGGCAGGAAGTCAACTCACCCTTCCACTTT,CASSSGQEVNSPFHF
TRBD2,TRBV11-2,TRBJ2-3,-,TGTGCCAGCAGCTCTACCATGGGTAGCGGGACAGATACGCAGTATTTT,CASSSTMGSGTDTQYF
-,TRBV10-1,TRBJ2-7,few,TGCGCCAGCAGTGCCAATCCGATGGGGGAGCAGTACTTC,CASSANPMGEQYF
-,TRBV11-1,TRBJ2-6,-,TGTGCCAGCAGCGAAACAGGGATAGCCCACGTCCTGACTTTC,CASSETGIAHVLTF
-,TRBV6-1,TRBJ2-1,many,TGTGCCAGCAGTGAAATCTACGGGGAGCAGTTCTTC,CASSEIYGEQFF
-,TRBV5-4,TRBJ2-2,-,TGTGCCAGCAGCTGGCACTTCACCGGGGAGCTGTTTTTT,CASSWHFTGELFF
-,TRBV6-5,TRBJ1-1,-,TGTGCCAGTAGAAGACAGTCGTGGGCTGAAGCTTTCTTT,CASRRQSWAEAFF
-,TRBV29-1,TRBJ1-2,once,TGCAGCGTTGTCACCGGGACACAATATGGCTACACCTTC,CSVVTGTQYGYTF
-,TRBV6-5,TRBJ2-7,few,TGTGCCAGCAGTTATCGGGACAATTACGAGCAGTACTTC,CASSYRDNYEQYF
TRBD2,TRBV11-3,TRBJ2-1,-,TGTGCCAGCAGCTTAGGGGCAGGCTCAATTCAGCGGGAGGCCTCCTACAATGAGCAGTTCTTC,CASSLGAGSIQREASYNEQFF
-,TRBV29-1,TRBJ2-7,-,TGCAGCGTCCGCCTCAATGGACTAACCCACGAGCAGTACTTC,CSVRLNGLTHEQYF
TRBD2,TRBV10-3,TRBJ2-6,many,TGTGCCATCAGTGAGAATCGGGAGGGCGATTGGGTCCTGACTTTC,CAISENREGDWVLTF
-,TRBV11-2,TRBJ2-2,-,TGTGCTAGCAGGGGGACGGGTGCGGGAGTCCCCGTGGAGCTGTTTTTT,CASRGTGAGVPVELFF
-,TRBV11-2,TRBJ2-1,-,TGTGCCAGCTTAGTTAGGGGGTTCGCCTACAATGAGCAGTTCTTC,CASLVRGFAYNEQFF
-,TRBV29-1,TRBJ1-2,-,TGCAGCGTTTTAGCAGACCGGCAGGGGGGCTACACCTTC,CSVLADRQGGYTF
TRBD2,TRBV11-2,TRBJ2-3,-,TGTGCCAGCAACCTACAAGCGGGGGAAGATACGCAGTATTTT,CASNLQAGEDTQYF
-,TRBV7-2,TRBJ1-5,-,TGTGCCAGCAGCTTAGCGATCGGGTTTGGGATCAATCAGCCCCAGCATTTT,CASSLAIGFGINQPQHF
TRBD1,TRBV20-1,TRBJ2-1,-,TGCAGTGCTACTGATGGGACAGGGGCGGGGGAGCTGTTCTTC,CSATDGTGAGELFF
-,TRBV20-1,TRBJ1-6,medium-sized,TGCAGTGCTAGCCCGGGAAGGGTGAATTCACCCCTCCACTTT,CSASPGRVNSPLHF
TRBD1,TRBV20-1,TRBJ1-2,-,TGCAGTGCTTCGGAATCGACAGGGGATGGCTACACCTTC,CSASESTGDGYTF
TRBD1,TRBV20-1,TRBJ2-5,-,TGCAGTGCTAGGGGATGGGGACAGGGCCAAGAGACCCAGTACTTC,CSARGWGQGQETQYF
-,TRBV4-1,TRBJ2-5,medium-sized,TGCGCCAGCAGCCTCGGACTCCCCCAAGAGACCCAGTACTTC,CASSLGLPQETQYF
-,TRBV4-1,TRBJ2-7,-,TGCGCCAGCAGCCCAGCGGAGACGGGGGAGCAGTACTTC,CASSPAETGEQYF
-,TRBV29-1,TRBJ2-5,-,TGCAGCGTTCAGAAGTACAGCATAATCCGAGAGACCCAGTACTTC,CSVQKYSIIRETQYF
-,TRBV4-1,TRBJ1-6,-,TGCGCCAGACAAAACCTGGCATCTGGGGTTCCACCCCTCCGCTTT,CARQNLASGVPPLRF
TRBD2,TRBV20-1,TRBJ2-7,-,TGCAGTGCTGAGCGGGAGGGCCTGTCCTACGAGCAGTACTTC,CSAEREGLSYEQYF
-,TRBV20-1,TRBJ2-5,-,TGCAGTGTTAGGGATGAACAGGTGGCGTTTAAAGAGACCCAGTACTTC,CSVRDEQVAFKETQYF
-,TRBV10-2,TRBJ2-2,-,TGCGCCAGCAATGGATCTAGCAGGGCCTGGGAGCTGTTTTTT,CASNGSSRAWELFF
-,TRBV11-1,TRBJ1-1,-,TGTGCCAGCAGCTTAGAGGAGTGCGACAGCGAGACTCTCTTT,CASSLEECDSETLF
-,TRBV4-1,TRBJ2-5,-,TGCGCCAGCAGCCAGCCCGCTGAGGGCTGGATCCAAGAGACCCAGTACTTC,CASSQPAEGWIQETQYF
TRBD2,TRBV6-6,TRBJ2-7,-,TGTGCCAGCATGGTAGCGGGAGGTTGGGAGCAGTACTTC,CASMVAGGWEQYF
-,TRBV6-1,TRBJ2-2,medium-sized,TGTGCCAGCAGTGAAAATTCTGGGATCCCCGGGGAGCTGTTTTTT,CASSENSGIPGELFF
TRBD1,TRBV5-4,TRBJ1-5,-,TGTGCCAGCAGCTTGGGTGGACAGGCCAATCAGCCCCAGCATTTT,CASSLGGQANQPQHF
-,TRBV11-2,TRBJ2-7,many,TGTGCCAGCAGCTTAGACGTAGGGGTCGACGAGCAGTACTTC,CASSLDVGVDEQYF
-,TRBV11-2,TRBJ2-3,-,TGTGCCAGCAGCTTAGATTACGCTAGCTGGGCCACAGATACGCAGTATTTT,CASSLDYASWATDTQYF